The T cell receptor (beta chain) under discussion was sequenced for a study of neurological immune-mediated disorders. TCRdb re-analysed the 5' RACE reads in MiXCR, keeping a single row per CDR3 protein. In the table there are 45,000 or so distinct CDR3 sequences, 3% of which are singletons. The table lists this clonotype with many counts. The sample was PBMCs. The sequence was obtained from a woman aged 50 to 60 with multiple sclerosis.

The CDR3 sequence: CASSLEGELFF. The CDR3 bases are TGTGCCAGCAGCTTGGAGGGGGAGCTGTTTTTT. The chain carries TRBV5-6 and TRBJ2-2; D ambiguous. V dropped 0 bases and J dropped 8 bases, with 2 bases sitting between them. The CDR3 extends over 11 amino acids. Germline-derived CDR1 and CDR2 are SGHDT and YYEEEE.